The clone carrying this TCR beta chain showed up just a few times. Its specificity is not known. Per the germline V gene, CDR1 is SEHNR and CDR2 is FQNEAQ (reference sequence). The V gene lost 9 bases and the J gene lost 8 bases, with 7 bases spanning the gap. CDR3 length: 10 amino acids. This sample is part of a study of CD8+ T cells in alopecia areata. Study-level points and caveats: Among the cells sequenced in scalp samples are also the resident alphabeta T cells of normal skin. Researchers report lesional scalp, most notably alopecia totalis/universalis, outstripped normal scalp in clonality.

Investigators isolated RNA and reverse transcribed it into cDNA to act as the sequencing template. Sequencing was performed with immunoSEQ multiplex PCR; in TCRdb, only in-frame clones are kept and a portion is missing. The data show about 190,000 clones, approximately 56% seen once. From alopecia areata patients, lesional scalp punch biopsies and peripheral blood were collected. Here the sequenced sample was CD4+ T cells sorted from blood, taken at week 0. The chain links TRBV7-9 to TRBJ1-4; perhaps TRBD1 as D (5 bases). The receptor was derived from a human donor with alopecia areata. The CDR3 region has the DNA TGTGCCAGTCCAGGGGAAAAACTGTTTTTT. Amino acid sequence: CASPGEKLFF.